This T cell receptor beta chain was captured in a study of memory CD4+ T cells and cytomegalovirus serostatus. Across the study: This sample comes from healthy Belgian adults, about nine CMV seropositive, approximately 22 seronegative. Study findings and constraints: CD4+ memory repertoires contained about two fifths of the roughly 160 reported CMV TCRbeta sequences. A US-trained random forest predicted CMV serostatus with median AUC roughly 0.9.

The protocol was immunoSEQ multiplex PCR, while the TCRdb copy is restricted to in-frame clones and leaves out a portion. The sample shows 50,000 to 65,000 clones, around 80% of them seen only once. Single viable CD3+CD4+CD8-CD45RO+ cells were sorted as the memory CD4+ T cells. A remark on this clone: What it recognizes is unknown.

The ends were cut back, 1 base at V and 4 bases at J, with 7 bases in the middle. From germline, CDR1 is SGHRS and CDR2 YFSETQ. The CDR3 length is 13 residues. This receptor was identified in an adult in good health and CMV-seropositive. The V and J genes are TRBV5-1 and TRBJ2-3; D gene unclear. The sequenced sample was memory CD4+ T cells from blood. CDR3: CASSLFRSDTQYF. CDR3 DNA: TGCGCCAGCAGCTTGTTTAGATCAGATACGCAGTATTTT. Full variable domain (rest looked up from reference TRBV5-1 and TRBJ2-3): KAGVTQTPRYLIKTRGQQVTLSCSPISGHRSVSWYQQTPGQGLQFLFEYFSETQRNKGNFPGRFSGRQFSNSRSEMNVSTLELGDSALYLCASSLFRSDTQYFGPGTRLTVL.